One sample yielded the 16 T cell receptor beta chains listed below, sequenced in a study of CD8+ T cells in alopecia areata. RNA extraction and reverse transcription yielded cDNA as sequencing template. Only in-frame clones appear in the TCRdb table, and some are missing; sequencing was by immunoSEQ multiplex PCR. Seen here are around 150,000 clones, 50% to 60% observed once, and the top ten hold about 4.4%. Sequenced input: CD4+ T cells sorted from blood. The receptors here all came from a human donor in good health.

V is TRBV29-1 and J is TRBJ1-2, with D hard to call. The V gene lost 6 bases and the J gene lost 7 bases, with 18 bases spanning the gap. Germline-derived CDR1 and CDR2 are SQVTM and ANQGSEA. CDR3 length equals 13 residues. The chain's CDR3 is CSVWAATASGYTF. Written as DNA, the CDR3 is TGCAGCGTGTGGGCTGCGACGGCTAGTGGCTACACCTTC.

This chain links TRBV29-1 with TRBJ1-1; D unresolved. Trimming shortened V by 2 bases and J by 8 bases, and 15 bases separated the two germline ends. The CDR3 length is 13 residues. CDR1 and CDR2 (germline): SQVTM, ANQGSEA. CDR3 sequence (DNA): TGCAGCGTTGAAAGGAAGCTGACGCCCGAAGCTTTCTTT. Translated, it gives CSVERKLTPEAFF.

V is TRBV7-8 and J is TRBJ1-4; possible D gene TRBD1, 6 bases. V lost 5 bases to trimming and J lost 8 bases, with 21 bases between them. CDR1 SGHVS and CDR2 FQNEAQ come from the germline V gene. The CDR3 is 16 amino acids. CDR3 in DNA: TGTGCCAGCAGCAGCTTAAGCAGGGGAAGTGGGGAAAAACTGTTTTTT. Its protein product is CASSSLSRGSGEKLFF.

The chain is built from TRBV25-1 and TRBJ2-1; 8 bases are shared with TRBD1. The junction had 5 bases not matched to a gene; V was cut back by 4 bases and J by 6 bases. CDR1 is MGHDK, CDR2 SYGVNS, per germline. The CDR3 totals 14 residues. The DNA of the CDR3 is TGTGCCAGCAGTGGCGAGACAGGGGTCAATGAGCAGTTCTTC. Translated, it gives CASSGETGVNEQFF.

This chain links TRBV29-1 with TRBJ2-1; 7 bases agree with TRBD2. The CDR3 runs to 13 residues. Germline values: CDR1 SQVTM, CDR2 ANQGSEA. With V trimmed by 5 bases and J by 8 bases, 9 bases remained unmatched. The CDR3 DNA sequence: TGCAGCGTTAGCGGGACTACTCGCCATGAGCAGTTCTTC. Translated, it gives CSVSGTTRHEQFF.

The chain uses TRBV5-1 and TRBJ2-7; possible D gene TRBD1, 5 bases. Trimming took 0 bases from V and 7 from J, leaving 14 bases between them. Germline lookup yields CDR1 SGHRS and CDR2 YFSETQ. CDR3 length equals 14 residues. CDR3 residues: CASSLVSGSQEQYF. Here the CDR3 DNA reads TGCGCCAGCAGCTTGGTGTCAGGGTCGCAGGAGCAGTACTTC.

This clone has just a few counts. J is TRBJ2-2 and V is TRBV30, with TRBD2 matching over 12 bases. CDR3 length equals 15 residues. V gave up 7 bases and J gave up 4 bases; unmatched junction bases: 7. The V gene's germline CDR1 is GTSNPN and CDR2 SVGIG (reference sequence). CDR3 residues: CASNPGLAGTGELFF. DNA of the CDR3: TGTGCCTCTAATCCGGGACTAGCGGGCACCGGGGAGCTGTTTTTT. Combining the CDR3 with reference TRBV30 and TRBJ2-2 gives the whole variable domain SQTIHQWPATLVQPVGSPLSLECTVEGTSNPNLYWYRQAAGRGLQLLFYSVGIGQISSEVPQNLSASRPQDRQFILSSKKLLLSDSGFYLCASNPGLAGTGELFFGEGSRLTVL.

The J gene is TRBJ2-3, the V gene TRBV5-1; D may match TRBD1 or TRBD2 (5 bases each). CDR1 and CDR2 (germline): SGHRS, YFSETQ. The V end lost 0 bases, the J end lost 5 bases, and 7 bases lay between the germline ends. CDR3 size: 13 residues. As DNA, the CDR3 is TGCGCCAGCAGCTTGGCGAGGGGAGATACGCAGTATTTT. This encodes CASSLARGDTQYF.

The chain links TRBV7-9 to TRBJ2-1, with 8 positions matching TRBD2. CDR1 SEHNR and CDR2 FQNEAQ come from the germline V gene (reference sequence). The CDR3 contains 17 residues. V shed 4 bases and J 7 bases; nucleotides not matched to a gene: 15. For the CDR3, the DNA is TGTGCCAGCAGCTCCCTTACTGGGCTAGCGGGTCCAAATGAGCAGTTCTTC. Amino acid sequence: CASSSLTGLAGPNEQFF.

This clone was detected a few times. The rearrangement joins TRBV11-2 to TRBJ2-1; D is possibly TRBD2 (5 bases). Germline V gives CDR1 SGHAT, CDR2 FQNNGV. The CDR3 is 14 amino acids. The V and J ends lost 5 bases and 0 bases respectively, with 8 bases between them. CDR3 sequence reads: CASSEADSYNEQFF. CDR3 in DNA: TGTGCCAGCAGCGAAGCGGACTCCTACAATGAGCAGTTCTTC.

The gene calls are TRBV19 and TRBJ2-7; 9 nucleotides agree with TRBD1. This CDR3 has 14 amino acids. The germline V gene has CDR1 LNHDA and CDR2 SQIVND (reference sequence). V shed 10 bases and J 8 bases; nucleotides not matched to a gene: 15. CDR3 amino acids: CATRQRGQGNQQYF. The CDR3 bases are TGTGCCACGCGCCAACGGGGACAGGGTAACCAGCAGTACTTC.

The CDR3: CASSARQGNYNEQFF. The CDR3, as DNA: TGTGCCAGTAGTGCCCGACAGGGGAATTACAATGAGCAGTTCTTC. The rearrangement joins TRBV19 to TRBJ2-1, with 8 bases aligning to TRBD1. Germline V CDR1 and CDR2: LNHDA, SQIVND (reference sequence). This CDR3 has 15 residues. J gave up 4 bases and V 5 bases, and 7 bases lay outside the gene matches.

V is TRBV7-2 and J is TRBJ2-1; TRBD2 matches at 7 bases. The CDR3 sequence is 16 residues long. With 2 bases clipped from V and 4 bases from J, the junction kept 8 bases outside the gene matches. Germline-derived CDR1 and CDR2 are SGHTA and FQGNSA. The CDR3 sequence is CASSLWGGARYNEQFF. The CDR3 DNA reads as TGTGCCAGCAGCTTATGGGGAGGGGCTCGTTACAATGAGCAGTTCTTC.

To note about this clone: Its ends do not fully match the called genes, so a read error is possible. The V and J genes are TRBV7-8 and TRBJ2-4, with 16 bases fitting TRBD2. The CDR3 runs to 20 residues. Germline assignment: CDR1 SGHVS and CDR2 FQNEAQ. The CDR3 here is CASSPKVFGTSGRAINIQYF. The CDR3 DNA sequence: TGTGCCAGCAGCCCCAAGGTGTTCGGGACTAGCGGGAGGGCCATAAACATTCAGTACTTC.

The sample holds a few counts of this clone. The CDR3 coding sequence is TGTGCCTGGGGTGGGTTACCGTATACGCAGTATTTT. This sequence encodes CAWGGLPYTQYF. V is TRBV30 and J is TRBJ2-3; D ambiguous. The germline V gene encodes CDR1 GTSNPN and CDR2 SVGIG (reference sequence). The V end lost 5 bases, the J end lost 7 bases, and 13 bases lay between the germline ends. This CDR3 contains 12 residues.

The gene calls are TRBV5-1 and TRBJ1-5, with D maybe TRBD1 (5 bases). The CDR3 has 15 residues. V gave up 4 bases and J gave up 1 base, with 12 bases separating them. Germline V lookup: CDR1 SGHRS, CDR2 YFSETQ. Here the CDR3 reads CASSPEGLSNQPQHF. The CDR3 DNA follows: TGCGCCAGCAGCCCCGAGGGGTTGAGCAATCAGCCCCAGCATTTT.